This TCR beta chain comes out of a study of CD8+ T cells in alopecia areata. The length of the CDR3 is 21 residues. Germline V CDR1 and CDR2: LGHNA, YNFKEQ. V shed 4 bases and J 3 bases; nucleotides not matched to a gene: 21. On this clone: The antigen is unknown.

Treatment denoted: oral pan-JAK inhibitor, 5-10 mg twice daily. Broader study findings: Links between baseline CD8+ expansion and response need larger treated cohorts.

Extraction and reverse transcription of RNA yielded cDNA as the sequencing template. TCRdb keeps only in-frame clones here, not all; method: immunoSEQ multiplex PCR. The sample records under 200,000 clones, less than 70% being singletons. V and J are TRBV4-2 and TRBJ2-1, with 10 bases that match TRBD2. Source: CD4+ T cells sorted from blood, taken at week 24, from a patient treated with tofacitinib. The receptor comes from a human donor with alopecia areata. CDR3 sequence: CASSRQDSGGTVPTLYNEQFF. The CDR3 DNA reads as TGTGCCAGCAGCCGACAGGATAGCGGGGGGACAGTACCAACCCTCTACAATGAGCAGTTCTTC.